A single sample is the source of the 29 T cell receptor beta chains below, sequenced in a study of blood T cell repertoires in COVID-19. Assay used: immunoSEQ multiplex PCR; TCRdb lists only in-frame clones, some missing. The sample contains some 120,000 clones, more than 75% of which appear only once. Sequencing was carried out using peripheral blood. Receptors originate from a man aged 60 to 75 with acute or convalescent COVID-19.

The V call is TRBV6-5, the J call TRBJ1-2; tentative D call: TRBD1 (6 bases). Germline V gene sequence: CDR1 MNHEY, CDR2 SVGAGI. This CDR3 spans 15 amino acids. The ends were cut back, 5 bases at V and 4 bases at J, with 17 bases in the middle. CDR3 residues: CASSQNYDRLYGYTF. For the CDR3, the DNA is TGTGCCAGCAGTCAAAATTACGACAGGCTCTATGGCTACACCTTC.

V usage is TRBV4-1 and J usage is TRBJ2-7; 9 bases line up with TRBD2. Germline lookup yields CDR1 MGHRA and CDR2 YSYEKL. Germline trimming cut 0 bases from V and 9 bases from J; bases unmatched to any gene: 12. The CDR3 runs to 16 residues. The CDR3 region is CASSQEIRGSGSGQYF. The CDR3 DNA reads TGCGCCAGCAGCCAAGAAATTCGTGGTAGCGGGAGCGGGCAGTACTTC.

The V and J genes are TRBV29-1 and TRBJ2-7, with 10 bases aligning to TRBD2. The ends lost 5 bases at V and 3 bases at J; junction bases unmatched: 1. Germline CDR1 reads SQVTM; CDR2 reads ANQGSEA. CDR3 length: 12 residues. The CDR3: CSVLAGVYEQYF. CDR3 in DNA: TGCAGCGTTCTAGCGGGAGTCTACGAGCAGTACTTC.

V is TRBV27 and J is TRBJ2-1; no clear D. The V gene's germline CDR1 is MNHEY and CDR2 SMNVEV (reference sequence). V was shortened by 7 bases and J by 1 base, with 8 bases between the two germline ends. This CDR3 comprises 13 residues. CDR3 DNA sequence: TGTGCCAGCAACTCCTATTCCTACAATGAGCAGTTCTTC. It codes for CASNSYSYNEQFF.

CDR3 residues: CASSQRGLAGGPFTDTQYF. Here the CDR3 DNA reads TGTGCCAGCAGCCAACGAGGACTAGCGGGAGGGCCTTTCACAGATACGCAGTATTTT. V gene TRBV5-5 combines with J gene TRBJ2-3; 15 bases align to TRBD2. The V segment lost 4 bases and the J segment 2 bases; nucleotides outside the gene matches: 11. The CDR3 extends over 19 amino acids. CDR1 is SGHKS, CDR2 YYEKEE, per germline (reference sequence).

The CDR3 coding sequence is TGTGCCAGCAAAGGACAGACGAACACTGAAGCTTTCTTT. This sequence encodes CASKGQTNTEAFF. The chain employs TRBV2 and TRBJ1-1; D may be TRBD1 (6 bases). This CDR3 comprises 13 residues. CDR1 is SNHLY and CDR2 is FYNNEI in the germline V gene. With 7 bases removed from V and 1 base from J, the gap between germline ends came to 10 bases. The complete variable domain, with remaining parts taken from reference TRBV2 and TRBJ1-1, reads EPEVTQTPSHQVTQMGQEVILRCVPISNHLYFYWYRQILGQKVEFLVSFYNNEISEKSEIFDDQFSVERPDGSNFTLKIRSTKLEDSAMYFCASKGQTNTEAFFGQGTRLTVV.

As for this clone: A read error may produce the germline difference seen at one junction end. This sequence joins TRBV6-2 or TRBV6-3 and TRBJ1-1; 9 positions agree with TRBD1. Germline CDR1 MNHEY, CDR2 SVGEGT. There are 16 residues in the CDR3. CDR3 sequence reads: CASSSRGTGLKTEAFF. In nucleotides, the CDR3 is TGTGCCAGCAGTTCGCGTGGGACAGGGTTGAAAACTGAAGCTTTCTTT.

The J gene is TRBJ2-1, the V gene TRBV7-9; 13 bases match TRBD2. Germline CDR1 SEHNR, CDR2 FQNEAQ (reference sequence). Losses at the gene ends were 5 bases for V and 9 bases for J; bases not matched to a gene: 4. The CDR3 runs 14 residues. DNA of the CDR3: TGTGCCAGCAGCAAAGGGACTAGCGGGGTTGAGCAGTTCTTC. It encodes CASSKGTSGVEQFF.

This chain joins TRBV18 and TRBJ1-2, with D perhaps TRBD1 (5 bases). The V end was cut by 2 bases, the J end by 5 bases, with 12 bases between. Looked up from germline, CDR1 is KGHSH and CDR2 is LQKENI. This CDR3 comprises 14 residues. CDR3 in DNA: TGTGCCAGCTCACCAGAAGGACATCGTTATGGCTACACCTTC. Protein product: CASSPEGHRYGYTF.

J is TRBJ2-7 and V is TRBV5-1; perhaps TRBD2 as D (6 bases). The ends were cut back, 2 bases at V and 0 bases at J, with 15 bases in the middle. Germline V CDR1 and CDR2: SGHRS, YFSETQ. The CDR3 covers 16 residues. The chain's CDR3 is CASSFGRGSSSYEQYF. The CDR3 DNA reads TGCGCCAGCAGCTTCGGCCGGGGGTCTAGCTCCTACGAGCAGTACTTC.

V is TRBV4-3 and J is TRBJ2-2; 10 bases align to TRBD1. This CDR3 is built from 18 residues. J gave up 0 bases and V 0 bases, and 4 bases lay outside the gene matches. Germline CDR1 reads LGHNA; CDR2 reads YSLEER. The CDR3 DNA sequence: TGCGCCAGCAGCCAAGAGGGACAGGGGTACACGAACACCGGGGAGCTGTTTTTT. Protein product: CASSQEGQGYTNTGELFF.

This sequence joins TRBV19 and TRBJ2-2; 9 positions match TRBD2. The CDR3 runs 14 residues. From germline, CDR1 is LNHDA and CDR2 SQIVND (reference sequence). The trim removed 6 bases at V and 2 bases at J, leaving 1 base unmatched. CDR3 loop: CASRTSGNTGELFF. The CDR3 DNA reads TGTGCCAGTAGGACTAGCGGAAACACCGGGGAGCTGTTTTTT.

The chain couples TRBV7-6 to TRBJ2-3; TRBD1 matches 9 bases. The CDR3 sequence is 15 residues long. Trimming cost V 5 bases and J 4 bases; bases outside gene matches: 7. Germline CDR1 is SGHVS and CDR2 is FNYEAQ. The CDR3 bases are TGTGCCAGCAGCCCCCGGACAGGGGAAGCAGATACGCAGTATTTT. Amino acid sequence: CASSPRTGEADTQYF.

This clone came up a few times. This sequence joins TRBV11-2 and TRBJ2-1, with TRBD2 identical over 11 bases. J was trimmed by 6 bases and V by 6 bases; bases with no gene match: 7. CDR3 length equals 15 residues. Germline V CDR1 and CDR2: SGHAT, FQNNGV. The CDR3 spells CASRLTSGSGNEQFF. The CDR3 nucleotides read TGTGCCAGCAGACTAACTAGCGGGAGTGGCAATGAGCAGTTCTTC.

Here the CDR3 DNA reads TGTGCCAGCAGCCCCCAACAGGGTACCTACGAGCAGTACTTC. Its protein product is CASSPQQGTYEQYF. J is TRBJ2-7 and V is TRBV9, with D maybe TRBD1 (6 bases). Germline V gene sequence: CDR1 SGDLS, CDR2 YYNGEE. With 4 bases removed from V and 2 bases from J, the gap between germline ends came to 13 bases. CDR3 length: 14 amino acids.

V and J are TRBV30 and TRBJ2-2; TRBD1 aligns across 7 bases. This CDR3 is built from 13 residues. Germline assignment: CDR1 GTSNPN and CDR2 SVGIG (reference sequence). The V gene end was trimmed by 0 bases and the J gene end by 6 bases; junction bases not matched to a gene: 1. CDR3 amino acids: CAWSVGGAGELFF. CDR3 sequence (DNA): TGTGCCTGGAGTGTAGGGGGCGCCGGGGAGCTGTTTTTT.

Regarding this clone: This CDR3 is also generated by other DNA sequences in the sample. The CDR3 loop reads CASSFGTGQSNQPQHF. The CDR3 DNA reads TGTGCCAGCAGCTTCGGGACTGGGCAGAGCAATCAGCCCCAGCATTTT. This chain links TRBV7-2 with TRBJ1-5, with a tentative D call TRBD1 (5 bases). The germline V gene encodes CDR1 SGHTA and CDR2 FQGNSA. This CDR3 has 16 residues. With 3 bases removed from V and 1 base from J, the gap between germline ends came to 13 bases.

This sequence joins TRBV30 and TRBJ1-1; D unresolved. Germline CDR1 GTSNPN, CDR2 SVGIG (reference sequence). The CDR3 covers 13 residues. The V and J ends lost 2 bases and 3 bases respectively, with 10 bases between them. The CDR3 DNA reads as TGTGCCTGGAGTCCCTTTACATACACTGAAGCTTTCTTT. Translating gives CAWSPFTYTEAFF. Full variable domain (remainder filled in from reference TRBV30 and TRBJ1-1): SQTIHQWPATLVQPVGSPLSLECTVEGTSNPNLYWYRQAAGRGLQLLFYSVGIGQISSEVPQNLSASRPQDRQFILSSKKLLLSDSGFYLCAWSPFTYTEAFFGQGTRLTVV.

This chain uses TRBV19 with TRBJ1-1; 8 bases agree with TRBD1. The CDR3 loop spans 14 amino acids. CDR1 and CDR2 from the germline V gene are LNHDA and SQIVND (reference sequence). V gave up 3 bases and J gave up 3 bases; unmatched junction bases: 3. CDR3 nucleotide sequence: TGTGCCAGTAGTATTCAGGGGGCCGACACTGAAGCTTTCTTT. Translated: CASSIQGADTEAFF.

This clone was counted a single time. The V gene is TRBV6-5, the J gene TRBJ1-1; D perhaps matches TRBD1 (5 bases). V lost 4 bases, J lost 1 base, and 13 bases lay in between. The germline gives CDR1 MNHEY, CDR2 SVGAGI. The CDR3 is 15 residues long. CDR3 DNA: TGTGCCAGCAGTTCCCCCGCGGGGGGGAACACTGAAGCTTTCTTT. Its protein product is CASSSPAGGNTEAFF.

The genes are TRBV6-2 or TRBV6-3 and TRBJ2-7; maybe TRBD2 (5 bases). The CDR3 length is 14 residues. Germline CDR1 is MNHEY and CDR2 is SVGEGT. Deletions cut 5 bases from V and 2 bases from J, with 13 bases between. The CDR3, as DNA: TGTGCCAGCAGTACCCGGGAAGGGACCTACGAGCAGTACTTC. Amino acids: CASSTREGTYEQYF.

This chain links TRBV6-2 or TRBV6-3 with TRBJ1-1; D possibly corresponds to TRBD1 (5 bases). The CDR3 runs to 14 residues. V was shortened by 6 bases and J by 5 bases, with 16 bases between the two germline ends. The germline V gene has CDR1 MNHEY and CDR2 SVGEGT. For the CDR3, the DNA is TGTGCCAGCAGCTTAGACGGGGGTCAGACTGAAGCTTTCTTT. It codes for CASSLDGGQTEAFF.

The J gene is TRBJ2-7, the V gene TRBV28; 8 nucleotides align to TRBD2. Per germline, CDR1 MDHEN and CDR2 SYDVKM. This CDR3 region has 15 residues. V lost 5 bases, J lost 3 bases, and 9 bases stayed unmatched. The CDR3 DNA is TGTGCCAGCAGTACCCCTAGCGGGTCTTTCTACGAGCAGTACTTC. Its translation: CASSTPSGSFYEQYF. The whole variable domain, filled in from reference TRBV28 and TRBJ2-7, reads DVKVTQSSRYLVKRTGEKVFLECVQDMDHENMFWYRQDPGLGLRLIYFSYDVKMKEKGDIPEGYSVSREKKERFSLILESASTNQTSMYLCASSTPSGSFYEQYFGPGTRLTVT.

This chain connects TRBV7-2 to TRBJ2-3, with 8 positions matching TRBD2. Unmatched junction bases numbered 5, after V lost 4 bases and J lost 2 bases. The CDR3 contains 15 residues. Germline CDR1 is SGHTA and CDR2 is FQGNSA. CDR3 DNA: TGTGCCAGCAGCTCCTTAGCGGGACCCACAGATACGCAGTATTTT. Translated: CASSSLAGPTDTQYF.

The rearrangement links TRBV28 to TRBJ2-7, with 9 bases that match TRBD1. CDR1 and CDR2 from the germline V gene are MDHEN and SYDVKM. V dropped 1 base and J dropped 2; count of bases not matched to a gene: 3. This CDR3 is built from 15 residues. DNA for the CDR3: TGTGCCAGCAGTTTATTCGGGACAGGGACCTACGAGCAGTACTTC. Its translation: CASSLFGTGTYEQYF.

The table lists this clone with a count of one. The chain carries TRBV28 and TRBJ1-6; 8 positions match TRBD1. Looked up from germline, CDR1 is MDHEN and CDR2 is SYDVKM. The CDR3 sequence is 15 residues long. V dropped 6 bases and J dropped 4; count of bases not matched to a gene: 5. In DNA form, the CDR3 reads TGTGCCAGCAGCATCCGACAGGGGTATAATTCACCCCTCCACTTT. Translation gives CASSIRQGYNSPLHF.

The V and J genes are TRBV4-2 and TRBJ1-6, with no clear D. Trimming cost V 0 bases and J 7 bases, with 13 bases left between them. Germline V gene lookup returns CDR1 LGHNA and CDR2 YNFKEQ. The CDR3 loop spans 16 amino acids. CDR3 coding DNA: TGTGCCAGCAGCCAAGATCTAGGCGGATCAAATTCACCCCTCCACTTT. Protein product: CASSQDLGGSNSPLHF.

The DNA of the CDR3 is TGTGCCAGCAGCTTAGGGCCTTCCTCCTACAATGAGCAGTTCTTC. This sequence encodes CASSLGPSSYNEQFF. The chain recombines TRBV7-3 with TRBJ2-1; the D is unclear. CDR3 size: 15 residues. Germline assignment: CDR1 SGHTA and CDR2 FQGTGA. Trimming cost V 2 bases and J 0 bases, with 8 bases left between them.

CDR3 amino acids: CASSQGTVGYTF. CDR3 DNA sequence: TGCGCCAGCAGCCAGGGGACAGTTGGCTACACCTTC. This chain connects TRBV4-3 to TRBJ1-2; the match to TRBD1 covers 7 bases. Germline CDR1 reads LGHNA; CDR2 reads YSLEER. The CDR3 runs to 12 residues. With 3 bases clipped from V and 7 bases from J, the junction kept 2 bases outside the gene matches.